This T cell receptor (beta chain) comes out of a study of blood T cells in healthy people across ages. Whole-study findings and limits: TCR beta diversity per million T cells fell roughly linearly with age. Diversity was higher, and naive CD4+ cells more numerous, in long-lived donors than in aged donors.

A second PCR, run for roughly 7 to 11 cycles, used a sample-barcoded 5' primer plus a J-beta primer mix. From each sample, at least 2.5 million paired-end reads containing CDR3 were obtained. TCRdb called the 5' RACE reads again in MiXCR, with one record for every CDR3 protein. The repertoire holds some 320,000 distinct CDR3 sequences, around 29% seen once, with 25% to 30% in the top ten. Each individual donor underwent a draw of roughly 10 milliliters of peripheral blood. This CDR3 comprises 21 residues. Per germline, CDR1 SSHAT and CDR2 FNYEAQ (reference sequence). As concerns this clonotype: The antigen remains unidentified. Mismatch with germline at one junction end may stem from a read error.

This sequence was found in a woman in her 70s in good health. Sequencing input: blood. The chain carries TRBV7-7 and TRBJ2-1; 12 nucleotides line up with TRBD2. The CDR3 coding sequence is TGTGCTAGCAGCTTAATCAAGGGGTGTCTAGCGGGAGGGAGCTCCTACAATGAGCAGTTCTTC. Residues: CASSLIKGCLAGGSSYNEQFF.